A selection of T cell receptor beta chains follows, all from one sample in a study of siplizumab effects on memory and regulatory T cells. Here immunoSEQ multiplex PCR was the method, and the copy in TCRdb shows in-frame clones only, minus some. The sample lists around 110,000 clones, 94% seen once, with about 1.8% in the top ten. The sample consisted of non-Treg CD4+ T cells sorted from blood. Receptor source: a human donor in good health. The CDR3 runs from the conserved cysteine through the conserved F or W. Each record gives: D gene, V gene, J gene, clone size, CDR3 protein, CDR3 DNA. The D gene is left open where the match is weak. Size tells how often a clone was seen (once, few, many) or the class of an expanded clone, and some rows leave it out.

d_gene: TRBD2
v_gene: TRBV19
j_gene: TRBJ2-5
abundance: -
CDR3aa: CASSMGLAVETQYF
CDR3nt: TGTGCCAGTAGTATGGGACTAGCCGTGGAGACCCAGTACTTC

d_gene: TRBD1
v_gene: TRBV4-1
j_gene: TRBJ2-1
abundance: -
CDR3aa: CASSRDRGLYEQFF
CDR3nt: TGCGCCAGCAGCCGGGACAGGGGGCTGTATGAGCAGTTCTTC

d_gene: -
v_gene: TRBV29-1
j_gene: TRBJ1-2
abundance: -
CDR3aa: CSVEETVNYGYTF
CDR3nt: TGCAGCGTTGAAGAGACAGTTAACTATGGCTACACCTTC

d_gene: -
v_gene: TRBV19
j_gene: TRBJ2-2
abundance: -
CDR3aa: CASSRRAFTGELFF
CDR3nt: TGTGCCAGTAGTCGCCGGGCCTTCACCGGGGAGCTGTTTTTT

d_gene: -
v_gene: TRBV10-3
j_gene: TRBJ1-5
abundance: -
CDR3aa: CAISDFNQPQHF
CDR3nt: TGTGCCATCAGTGACTTCAATCAGCCCCAGCATTTT

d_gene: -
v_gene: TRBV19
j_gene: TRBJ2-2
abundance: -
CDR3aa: CASSMWAAGETGELFF
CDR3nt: TGTGCCAGTAGTATGTGGGCGGCAGGGGAGACCGGGGAGCTGTTTTTT

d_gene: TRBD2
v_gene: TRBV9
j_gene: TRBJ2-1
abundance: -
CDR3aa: CASSVGLAGEDEQFF
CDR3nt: TGTGCCAGCAGCGTCGGACTAGCGGGAGAAGATGAGCAGTTCTTC

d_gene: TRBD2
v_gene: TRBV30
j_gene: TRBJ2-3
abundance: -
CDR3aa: CAWNSGVSTDTQYF
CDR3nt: TGTGCCTGGAATAGCGGGGTTAGCACAGATACGCAGTATTTT

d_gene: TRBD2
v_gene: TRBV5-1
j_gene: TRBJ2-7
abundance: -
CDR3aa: CASSLTSGFIYEQYF
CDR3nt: TGCGCCAGCAGTTTGACTAGCGGGTTTATCTACGAGCAGTACTTC

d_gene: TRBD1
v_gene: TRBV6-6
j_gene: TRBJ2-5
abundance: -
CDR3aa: CASSGSGGNVGTQYF
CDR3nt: TGTGCCAGCAGTGGTTCAGGGGGTAATGTTGGGACCCAGTACTTC

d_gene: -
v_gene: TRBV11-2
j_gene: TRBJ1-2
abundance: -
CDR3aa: CASSLETGKGYGYTF
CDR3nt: TGTGCCAGCAGCTTAGAAACAGGGAAAGGCTATGGCTACACCTTC

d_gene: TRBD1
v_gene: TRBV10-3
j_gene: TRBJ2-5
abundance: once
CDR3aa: CATSKSDRGQETQYF
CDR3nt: TGTGCCACCTCGAAATCTGACAGGGGGCAAGAGACCCAGTACTTC

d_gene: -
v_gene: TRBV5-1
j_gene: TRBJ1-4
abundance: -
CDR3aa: CASSFSLPRGDEKLFF
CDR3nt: TGCGCCAGCAGCTTTTCCCTCCCACGGGGGGATGAAAAACTGTTTTTT

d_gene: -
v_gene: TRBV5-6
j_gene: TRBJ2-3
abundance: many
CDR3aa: CASSPDLAGDTQYF
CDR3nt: TGTGCCAGCAGCCCGGACCTGGCGGGAGATACGCAGTATTTT

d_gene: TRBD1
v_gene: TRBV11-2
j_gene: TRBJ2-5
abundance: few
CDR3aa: CASSLVQGAWETQYF
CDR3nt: TGTGCCAGCAGCTTAGTGCAGGGGGCATGGGAGACCCAGTACTTC

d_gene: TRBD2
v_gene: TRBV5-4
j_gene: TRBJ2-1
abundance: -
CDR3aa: CASSGTSGSIYNEQFF
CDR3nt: TGTGCCAGCAGCGGGACTAGCGGGAGTATCTACAATGAGCAGTTCTTC